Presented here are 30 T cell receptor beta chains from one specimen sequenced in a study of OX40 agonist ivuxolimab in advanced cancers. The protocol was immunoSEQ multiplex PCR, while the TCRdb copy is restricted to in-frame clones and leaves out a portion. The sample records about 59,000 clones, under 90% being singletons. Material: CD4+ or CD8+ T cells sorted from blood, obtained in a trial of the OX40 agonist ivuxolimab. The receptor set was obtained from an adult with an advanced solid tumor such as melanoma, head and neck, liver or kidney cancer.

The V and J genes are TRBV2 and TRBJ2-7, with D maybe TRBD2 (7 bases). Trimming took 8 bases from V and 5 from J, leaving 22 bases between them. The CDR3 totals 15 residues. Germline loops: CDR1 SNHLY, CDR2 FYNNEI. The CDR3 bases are TGTGCCAGCGGGGGCCTTGCGGGAGCGTTCAACGAGCAGTACTTC. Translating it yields CASGGLAGAFNEQYF.

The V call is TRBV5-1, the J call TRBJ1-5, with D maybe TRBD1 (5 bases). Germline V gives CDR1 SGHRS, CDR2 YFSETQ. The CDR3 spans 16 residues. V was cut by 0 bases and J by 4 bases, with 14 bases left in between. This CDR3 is CASSLGEGGGNQPQHF. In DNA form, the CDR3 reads TGCGCCAGCAGCTTGGGGGAGGGTGGGGGAAATCAGCCCCAGCATTTT.

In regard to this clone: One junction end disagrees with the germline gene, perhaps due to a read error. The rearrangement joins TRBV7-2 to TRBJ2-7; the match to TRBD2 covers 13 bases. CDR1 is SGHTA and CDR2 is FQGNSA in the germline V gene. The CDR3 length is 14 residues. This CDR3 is CASSLGGLAGVLFF. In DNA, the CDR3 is TGTGCCAGCAGCTTGGGAGGACTAGCGGGAGTCCTTTTCTTC. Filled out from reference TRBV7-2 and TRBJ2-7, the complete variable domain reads GAGVSQSPSNKVTEKGKDVELRCDPISGHTALYWYRQSLGQGLEFLIYFQGNSAPDKSGLPSDRFSAERTGGSVSTLTIQRTQQEDSAVYLCASSLGGLAGVLFFGPGTRLTVT.

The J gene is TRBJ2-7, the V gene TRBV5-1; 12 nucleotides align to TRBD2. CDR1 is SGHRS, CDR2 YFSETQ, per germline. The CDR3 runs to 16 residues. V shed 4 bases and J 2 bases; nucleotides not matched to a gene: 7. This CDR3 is CASSTTSSGRAYEQYF. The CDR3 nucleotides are TGCGCCAGCAGCACAACGTCTAGCGGGAGGGCCTACGAGCAGTACTTC.

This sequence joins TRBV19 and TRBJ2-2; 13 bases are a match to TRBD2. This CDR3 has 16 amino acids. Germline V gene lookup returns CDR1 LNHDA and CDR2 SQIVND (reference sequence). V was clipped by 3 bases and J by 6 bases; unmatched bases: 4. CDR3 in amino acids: CASSMWTSGSSGELFF. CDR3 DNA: TGTGCCAGTAGTATGTGGACTAGCGGGAGTTCCGGGGAGCTGTTTTTT.

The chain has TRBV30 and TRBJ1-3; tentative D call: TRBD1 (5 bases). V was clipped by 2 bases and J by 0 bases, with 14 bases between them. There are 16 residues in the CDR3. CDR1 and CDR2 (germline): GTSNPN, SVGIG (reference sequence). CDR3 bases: TGTGCCTGGAGTCCCTACAGGCCAAGCTCTGGAAACACCATATATTTT. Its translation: CAWSPYRPSSGNTIYF.

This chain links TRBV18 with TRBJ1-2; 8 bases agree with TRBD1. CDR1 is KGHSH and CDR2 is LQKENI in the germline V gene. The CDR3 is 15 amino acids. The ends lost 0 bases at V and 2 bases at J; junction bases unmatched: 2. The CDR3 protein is CASSPPGQGNYGYTF. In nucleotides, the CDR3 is TGTGCCAGCTCACCACCCGGACAGGGCAACTATGGCTACACCTTC.

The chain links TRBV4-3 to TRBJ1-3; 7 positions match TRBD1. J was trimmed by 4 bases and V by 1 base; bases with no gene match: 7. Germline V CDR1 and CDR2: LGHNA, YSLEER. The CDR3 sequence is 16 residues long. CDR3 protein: CASSQATGAGGNTIYF. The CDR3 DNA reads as TGCGCCAGCAGCCAAGCCACAGGGGCAGGCGGAAACACCATATATTTT.

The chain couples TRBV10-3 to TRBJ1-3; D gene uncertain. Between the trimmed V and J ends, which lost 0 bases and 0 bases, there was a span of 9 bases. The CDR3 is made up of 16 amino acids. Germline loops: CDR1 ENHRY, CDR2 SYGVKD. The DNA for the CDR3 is TGTGCCATCAGTGAGTCCGATGGGTACTCTGGAAACACCATATATTTT. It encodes CAISESDGYSGNTIYF.

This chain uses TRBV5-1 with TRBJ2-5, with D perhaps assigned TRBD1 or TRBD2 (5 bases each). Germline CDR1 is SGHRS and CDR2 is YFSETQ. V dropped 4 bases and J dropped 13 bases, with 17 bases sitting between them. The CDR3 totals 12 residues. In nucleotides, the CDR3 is TGCGCCAGCAGCCTGAGTCGGGACCCCGTGTACTTC. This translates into CASSLSRDPVYF. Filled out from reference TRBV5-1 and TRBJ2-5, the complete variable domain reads KAGVTQTPRYLIKTRGQQVTLSCSPISGHRSVSWYQQTPGQGLQFLFEYFSETQRNKGNFPGRFSGRQFSNSRSEMNVSTLELGDSALYLCASSLSRDPVYFGPGTRLLVL.

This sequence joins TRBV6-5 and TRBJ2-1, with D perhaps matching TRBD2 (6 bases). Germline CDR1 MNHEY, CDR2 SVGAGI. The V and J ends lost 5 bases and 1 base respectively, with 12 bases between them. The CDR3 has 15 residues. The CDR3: CASSQWDFSYNEQFF. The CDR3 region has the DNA TGTGCCAGCAGTCAATGGGACTTTTCCTACAATGAGCAGTTCTTC.

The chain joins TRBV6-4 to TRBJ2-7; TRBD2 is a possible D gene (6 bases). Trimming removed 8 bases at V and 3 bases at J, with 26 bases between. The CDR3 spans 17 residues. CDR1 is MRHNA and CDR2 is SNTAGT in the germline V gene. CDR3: CASDPCPHSGELYEQYF. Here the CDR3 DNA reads TGTGCCAGCGACCCATGCCCCCACTCGGGGGAACTCTACGAGCAGTACTTC.

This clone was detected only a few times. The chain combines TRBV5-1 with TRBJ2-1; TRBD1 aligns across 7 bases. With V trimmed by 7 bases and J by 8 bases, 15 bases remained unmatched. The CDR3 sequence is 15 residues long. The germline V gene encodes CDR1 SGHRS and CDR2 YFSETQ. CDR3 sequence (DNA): TGCGCCAGCCGTACCGGGACAGTTGTTCCCCATGAGCAGTTCTTC. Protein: CASRTGTVVPHEQFF.

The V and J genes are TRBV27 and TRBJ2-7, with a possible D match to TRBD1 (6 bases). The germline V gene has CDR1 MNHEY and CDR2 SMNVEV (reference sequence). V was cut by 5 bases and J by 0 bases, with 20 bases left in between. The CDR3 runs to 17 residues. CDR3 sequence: CASSPKGFWTDSYEQYF. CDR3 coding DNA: TGTGCCAGCAGTCCTAAGGGTTTTTGGACAGACTCCTACGAGCAGTACTTC.

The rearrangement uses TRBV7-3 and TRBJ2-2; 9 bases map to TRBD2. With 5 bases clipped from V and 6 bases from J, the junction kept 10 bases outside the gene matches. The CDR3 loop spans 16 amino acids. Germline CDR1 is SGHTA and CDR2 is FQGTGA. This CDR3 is CASSPLTSGAAGELFF. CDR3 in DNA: TGTGCCAGCAGCCCTCTGACTAGCGGAGCAGCCGGGGAGCTGTTTTTT.

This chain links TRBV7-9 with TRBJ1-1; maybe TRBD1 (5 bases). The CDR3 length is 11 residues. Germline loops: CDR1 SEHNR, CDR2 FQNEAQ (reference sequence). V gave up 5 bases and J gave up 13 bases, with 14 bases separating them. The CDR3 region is CASSRTGTVFF. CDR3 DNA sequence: TGTGCCAGCAGCCGAACCGGGACGGTTTTCTTT.

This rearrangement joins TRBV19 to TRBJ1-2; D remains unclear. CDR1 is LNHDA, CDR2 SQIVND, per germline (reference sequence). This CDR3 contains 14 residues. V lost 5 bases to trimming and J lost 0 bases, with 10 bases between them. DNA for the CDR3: TGTGCCAGTAGTCCAGGTCACTCTAACTATGGCTACACCTTC. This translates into CASSPGHSNYGYTF.

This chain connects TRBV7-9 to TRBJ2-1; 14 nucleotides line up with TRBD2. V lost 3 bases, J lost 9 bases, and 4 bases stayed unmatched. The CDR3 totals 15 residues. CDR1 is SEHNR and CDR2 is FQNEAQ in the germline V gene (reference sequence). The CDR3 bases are TGTGCCAGCAGCTTGACTAGCGGGAGGGCAGTTGAGCAGTTCTTC. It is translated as CASSLTSGRAVEQFF.

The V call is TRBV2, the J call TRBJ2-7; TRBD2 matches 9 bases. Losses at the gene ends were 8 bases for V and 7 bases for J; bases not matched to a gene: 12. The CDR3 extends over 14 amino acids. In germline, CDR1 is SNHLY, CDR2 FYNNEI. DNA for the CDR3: TGTGCCAGCCTAGGGCTAGCGGGGCTCTTTGAGCAGTACTTC. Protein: CASLGLAGLFEQYF.

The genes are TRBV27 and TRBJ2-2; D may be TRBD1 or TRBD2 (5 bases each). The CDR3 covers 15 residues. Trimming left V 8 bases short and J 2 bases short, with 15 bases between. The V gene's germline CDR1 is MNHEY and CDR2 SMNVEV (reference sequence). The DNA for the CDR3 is TGTGCCAGCGCAAATTCGGGACGAAACACCGGGGAGCTGTTTTTT. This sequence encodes CASANSGRNTGELFF.

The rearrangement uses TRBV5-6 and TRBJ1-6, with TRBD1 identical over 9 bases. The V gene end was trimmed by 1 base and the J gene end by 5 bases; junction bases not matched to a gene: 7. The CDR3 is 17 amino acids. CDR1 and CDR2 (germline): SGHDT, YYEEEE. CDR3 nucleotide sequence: TGTGCCAGCAGCTTGTATGAACAGGGGGCGCATAATTCACCCCTCCACTTT. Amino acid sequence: CASSLYEQGAHNSPLHF.

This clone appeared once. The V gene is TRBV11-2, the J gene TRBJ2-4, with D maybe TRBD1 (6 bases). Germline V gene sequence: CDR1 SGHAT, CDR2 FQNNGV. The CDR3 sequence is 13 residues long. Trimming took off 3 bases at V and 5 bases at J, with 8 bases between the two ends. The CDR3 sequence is CASSFTGQNIQYF. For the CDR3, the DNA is TGTGCCAGCAGCTTTACAGGGCAAAACATTCAGTACTTC.

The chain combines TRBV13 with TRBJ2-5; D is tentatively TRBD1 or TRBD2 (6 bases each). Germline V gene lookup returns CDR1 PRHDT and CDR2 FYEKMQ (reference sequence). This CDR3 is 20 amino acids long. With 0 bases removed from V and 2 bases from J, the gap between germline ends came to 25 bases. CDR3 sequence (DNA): TGTGCCAGCAGCTTAGGCCTTTCGGTAGACCCGCGGGACAAACAAGAGACCCAGTACTTC. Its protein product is CASSLGLSVDPRDKQETQYF.

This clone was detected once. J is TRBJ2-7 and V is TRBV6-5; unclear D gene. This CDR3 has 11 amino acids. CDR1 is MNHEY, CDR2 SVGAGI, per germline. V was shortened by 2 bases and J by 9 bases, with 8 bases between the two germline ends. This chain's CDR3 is CASSYKAAQYF. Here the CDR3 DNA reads TGTGCCAGCAGTTACAAGGCAGCGCAGTACTTC.

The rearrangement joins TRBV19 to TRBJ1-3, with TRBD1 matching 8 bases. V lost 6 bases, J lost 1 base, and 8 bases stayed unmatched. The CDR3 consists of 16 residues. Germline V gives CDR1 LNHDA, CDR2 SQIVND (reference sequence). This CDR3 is CASRPRTGLSGNTIYF. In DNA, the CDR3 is TGTGCCAGTAGACCGAGGACAGGGTTGTCTGGAAACACCATATATTTT.

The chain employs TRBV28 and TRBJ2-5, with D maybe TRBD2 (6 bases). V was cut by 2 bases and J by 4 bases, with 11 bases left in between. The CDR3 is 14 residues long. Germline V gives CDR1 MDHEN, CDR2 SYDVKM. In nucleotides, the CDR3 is TGTGCCAGCAGTTTAGGCGGGGTGGGAGAGACCCAGTACTTC. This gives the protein CASSLGGVGETQYF.

CDR3 residues: CASSSPSGSTDTQYF. The CDR3 region has the DNA TGTGCCAGCAGCTCTCCTAGCGGAAGCACAGATACGCAGTATTTT. This chain links TRBV5-6 with TRBJ2-3; 7 bases map to TRBD2. This CDR3 comprises 15 residues. Germline CDR1 is SGHDT and CDR2 is YYEEEE. Trimming at V came to 3 bases and at J to 0 bases, leaving 4 bases not matched to a gene. The full variable domain, completed using reference TRBV5-6 and TRBJ2-3, is DAGVTQSPTHLIKTRGQQVTLRCSPKSGHDTVSWYQQALGQGPQFIFQYYEEEERQRGNFPDRFSGHQFPNYSSELNVNALLLGDSALYLCASSSPSGSTDTQYFGPGTRLTVL.

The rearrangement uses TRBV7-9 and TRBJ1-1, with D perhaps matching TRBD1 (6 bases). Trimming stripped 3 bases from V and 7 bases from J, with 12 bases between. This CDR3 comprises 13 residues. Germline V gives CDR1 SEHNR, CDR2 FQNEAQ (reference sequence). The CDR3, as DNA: TGTGCCAGCAGCTTCGGACAGACCTTTGAAGCTTTCTTT. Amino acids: CASSFGQTFEAFF.

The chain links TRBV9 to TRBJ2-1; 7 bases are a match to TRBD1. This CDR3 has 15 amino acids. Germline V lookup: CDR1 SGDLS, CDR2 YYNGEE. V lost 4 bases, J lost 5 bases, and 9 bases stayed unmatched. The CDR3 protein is CASSHYRDRNNEQFF. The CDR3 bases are TGTGCCAGCAGCCATTACCGGGACAGAAACAATGAGCAGTTCTTC.

CDR3 residues: CASSLDLLVGEQYF. CDR3 DNA: TGTGCCAGCAGCTTGGATCTACTCGTTGGCGAGCAGTACTTC. The V gene is TRBV5-5, the J gene TRBJ2-7; the D is unclear. V was trimmed by 0 bases and J by 6 bases, leaving 13 bases between them. The CDR3 has 14 residues. Germline V gene data show CDR1 as SGHKS and CDR2 as YYEKEE (reference sequence).